The entry that follows covers one T cell receptor beta chain sequence. The sample comes from a study of CD8+ T cells in alopecia areata. After isolation, RNA underwent reverse transcription to generate cDNA as the sequencing template. Method: immunoSEQ multiplex PCR; TCRdb's copy keeps in-frame clones and lacks some. The profile shows around 190,000 clones, about 60% of them singletons. The germline V gene encodes CDR1 SNHLY and CDR2 FYNNEI. V lost 6 bases, J lost 1 base, and 7 bases stayed unmatched. The CDR3 has 15 residues. Treatment indicated: oral pan-JAK inhibitor, 5-10 mg twice daily. The clonotype comes from a human donor with alopecia areata. The chain combines TRBV2 with TRBJ1-1; 8 bases are a match to TRBD1. The specimen was CD4+ T cells sorted from blood, collected at week 4, from a patient treated with tofacitinib. The CDR3 DNA sequence: TGTGCCAGCAGCTCGCAGGGGGCGGGGAACACTGAAGCTTTCTTT. Its protein is CASSSQGAGNTEAFF.